Below are 18 T cell receptor beta chains sequenced from a single sample in a study of blood T cell repertoires in COVID-19. TCRdb's table, derived via immunoSEQ multiplex PCR, lists solely in-frame clones and lacks some. This sample has around 100,000 clones, with about 90% found just once. The sequencing sample was made of peripheral blood. Source of these receptors: a woman aged 55-70 years with acute or convalescent COVID-19.

A note on this clone: Different DNA sequences within this sample yield the same CDR3. The chain's CDR3 is CASSPGQRYEQYF. The CDR3 DNA sequence: TGTGCCAGTAGCCCGGGACAGCGCTACGAGCAGTACTTC. The chain uses TRBV19 and TRBJ2-7; TRBD1 matches at 7 bases. The CDR3 sequence is 13 residues long. Trimming cost V 6 bases and J 3 bases; bases outside gene matches: 5. In germline, CDR1 is LNHDA, CDR2 SQIVND (reference sequence).

This clone was picked up a small number of times. The chain links TRBV7-9 to TRBJ2-5; maybe TRBD1 (6 bases). Germline CDR1 and CDR2: SEHNR and FQNEAQ (reference sequence). This CDR3 has 13 amino acids. Between the trimmed V and J ends, which lost 4 bases and 5 bases, there was a span of 11 bases. CDR3 DNA sequence: TGTGCCAGCAGCTGGGCAGGGGACGAGACCCAGTACTTC. This gives the protein CASSWAGDETQYF.

The J gene is TRBJ2-1, the V gene TRBV2; weak D call: TRBD2 (5 bases). Per germline, CDR1 SNHLY and CDR2 FYNNEI. The V and J ends lost 3 bases and 0 bases respectively, with 9 bases between them. This CDR3 region has 15 residues. CDR3 bases: TGTGCCAGCAGTGAGGAGCGGAGCTCCTACAATGAGCAGTTCTTC. This encodes CASSEERSSYNEQFF. Full variable domain (remainder filled in from reference TRBV2 and TRBJ2-1): EPEVTQTPSHQVTQMGQEVILRCVPISNHLYFYWYRQILGQKVEFLVSFYNNEISEKSEIFDDQFSVERPDGSNFTLKIRSTKLEDSAMYFCASSEERSSYNEQFFGPGTRLTVL.

The gene calls are TRBV5-1 and TRBJ2-5; TRBD2 matches at 10 bases. From germline, CDR1 is SGHRS and CDR2 YFSETQ. Trimming cost V 6 bases and J 3 bases; bases outside gene matches: 5. This CDR3 has 14 amino acids. Here the CDR3 DNA reads TGCGCCAGCAACCGGGGACTAGCGAAAGAGACCCAGTACTTC. It codes for CASNRGLAKETQYF.

The V gene is TRBV19, the J gene TRBJ2-2; 7 nucleotides match TRBD2. Trimming removed 9 bases from V and 0 bases from J; junction bases left unmatched: 4. The CDR3 contains 14 residues. Germline V gene data show CDR1 as LNHDA and CDR2 as SQIVND (reference sequence). CDR3 DNA sequence: TGTGCCAGCAGGGAGGGCACGAACACCGGGGAGCTGTTTTTT. This translates into CASREGTNTGELFF.

For this clone: One end of the junction is discordant with germline, which a read error may explain. V is TRBV9 and J is TRBJ2-7; D perhaps matches TRBD2 (5 bases). The CDR3 spans 13 residues. Germline V gives CDR1 SGDLS, CDR2 YYNGEE. The CDR3 loop reads CANSVGPPGEQYF. DNA of the CDR3: TGTGCCAACAGCGTAGGCCCACCGGGGGAGCAGTACTTC.

The chain is built from TRBV7-9 and TRBJ1-3; 7 bases line up with TRBD1. CDR1 is SEHNR, CDR2 FQNEAQ, per germline (reference sequence). V shed 8 bases and J 0 bases; nucleotides not matched to a gene: 7. The CDR3 is made up of 15 amino acids. The CDR3 loop is CASGDRALSGNTIYF. The CDR3 bases are TGTGCCAGCGGCGACAGGGCCCTCTCTGGAAACACCATATATTTT.

This clone was recorded only once. J is TRBJ2-3 and V is TRBV29-1, with 9 bases identical to TRBD1. J was trimmed by 1 base and V by 6 bases; bases with no gene match: 8. Germline V gives CDR1 SQVTM, CDR2 ANQGSEA. This CDR3 is 15 amino acids long. Here the CDR3 reads CSVDLRDRGTDTQYF. The CDR3, as DNA: TGCAGCGTAGACCTCCGGGACAGGGGCACAGATACGCAGTATTTT.

V and J are TRBV11-3 and TRBJ2-1; 11 bases fit TRBD2. V lost 5 bases and J lost 2; bases outside the gene matches: 5. CDR3 length: 16 amino acids. Germline lookup yields CDR1 SGHNT and CDR2 YENEEA. The CDR3 DNA follows: TGTGCCAGCAGCCCCTTAGCGGGAGGGACCTACAATGAGCAGTTCTTC. It specifies CASSPLAGGTYNEQFF.

The rearrangement links TRBV5-1 to TRBJ2-7; 10 positions agree with TRBD2. V dropped 4 bases and J dropped 1; count of bases not matched to a gene: 5. The CDR3 is 15 amino acids. Per the germline V gene, CDR1 is SGHRS and CDR2 is YFSETQ. CDR3 nucleotide sequence: TGCGCCAGCAGCCCGCGGACTAGCGGTTCCTACGAGCAGTACTTC. Its translation is CASSPRTSGSYEQYF.

A few counts support this clone. The CDR3 DNA reads as TGTGCCAGTAGCCTAGGGGGTCGCAATCAGCCCCAGCATTTT. It codes for CASSLGGRNQPQHF. V usage is TRBV19 and J usage is TRBJ1-5, with D maybe TRBD1 (6 bases). Germline V CDR1 and CDR2: LNHDA, SQIVND (reference sequence). The CDR3 extends over 14 amino acids. Trimming shortened V by 6 bases and J by 2 bases, and 11 bases separated the two germline ends.

The chain has TRBV18 and TRBJ2-2, with TRBD2 as a possible D gene (6 bases). In germline, CDR1 is KGHSH, CDR2 LQKENI. This CDR3 is 13 amino acids long. V was clipped by 5 bases and J by 5 bases, with 9 bases between them. The CDR3 protein is CASSSGGTGELFF. CDR3 bases: TGTGCCAGCTCATCTGGGGGGACCGGGGAGCTGTTTTTT.

The rearrangement uses TRBV30 and TRBJ1-2; D is unresolved. V was shortened by 3 bases and J by 8 bases, with 13 bases between the two germline ends. Germline-derived CDR1 and CDR2 are GTSNPN and SVGIG (reference sequence). The CDR3 has 12 amino acids. CDR3 bases: TGTGCCTGGAGCTCCTCTTACGAGGGCTACACCTTC. This sequence encodes CAWSSSYEGYTF.

The genes are TRBV3-1 (or the pseudogene TRBV3-2) and TRBJ2-7; D ambiguous. Per the germline V gene, CDR1 is LGHDT and CDR2 is YNNKEL (reference sequence). CDR3 length: 13 residues. The V and J ends lost 1 base and 0 bases respectively, with 4 bases between them. CDR3 bases: TGTGCCAGCAGCCAAGGGAGCTCCTACGAGCAGTACTTC. Translating it yields CASSQGSSYEQYF.

V and J are TRBV4-1 and TRBJ2-3, with D unresolved. CDR1 MGHRA and CDR2 YSYEKL come from the germline V gene. Trimming took 5 bases from V and 3 from J, leaving 9 bases between them. CDR3 length: 13 residues. CDR3 bases: TGCGCCAGCAGCGCCCTCAGGACAGATACGCAGTATTTT. Translating it yields CASSALRTDTQYF.

The genes are TRBV11-3 and TRBJ1-1; D is possibly TRBD1 (5 bases). Trimming cost V 0 bases and J 5 bases, with 7 bases left between them. CDR1 is SGHNT and CDR2 is YENEEA in the germline V gene. This CDR3 has 13 amino acids. The CDR3 DNA follows: TGTGCCAGCAGCTTAGACGGGGGGACTGAAGCTTTCTTT. This translates into CASSLDGGTEAFF. Variable domain in full (rest from reference TRBV11-3 and TRBJ1-1): EAGVVQSPRYKIIEKKQPVAFWCNPISGHNTLYWYLQNLGQGPELLIRYENEEAVDDSQLPKDRFSAERLKGVDSTLKIQPAELGDSAVYLCASSLDGGTEAFFGQGTRLTVV.

The rearrangement joins TRBV14 to TRBJ1-6, with no clear D. Germline V lookup: CDR1 SGHDN, CDR2 FVKESK. The CDR3 runs to 15 residues. V gave up 1 base and J gave up 10 bases, with 14 bases separating them. The CDR3 protein is CASSQGGSYSSPLHF. CDR3 coding DNA: TGTGCCAGCAGCCAAGGAGGATCCTATTCCTCACCCCTCCACTTT.

The rearrangement uses TRBV9 and TRBJ1-1; D is uncertain. V lost 0 bases, J lost 0 bases, and 9 bases lay in between. The CDR3 runs 15 residues. Germline-derived CDR1 and CDR2 are SGDLS and YYNGEE. The CDR3 DNA reads TGTGCCAGCAGCGTAGGACATTCGGTGAACACTGAAGCTTTCTTT. This sequence encodes CASSVGHSVNTEAFF.